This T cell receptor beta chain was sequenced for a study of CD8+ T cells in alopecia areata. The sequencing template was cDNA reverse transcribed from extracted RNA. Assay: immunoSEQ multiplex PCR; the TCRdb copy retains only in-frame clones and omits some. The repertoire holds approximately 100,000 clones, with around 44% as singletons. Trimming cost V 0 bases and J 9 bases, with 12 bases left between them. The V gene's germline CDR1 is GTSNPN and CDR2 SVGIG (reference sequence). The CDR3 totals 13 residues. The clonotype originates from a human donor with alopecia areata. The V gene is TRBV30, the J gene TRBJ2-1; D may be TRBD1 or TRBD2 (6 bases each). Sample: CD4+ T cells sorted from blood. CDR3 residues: CAWSVKGGGEQFF. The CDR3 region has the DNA TGTGCCTGGAGTGTAAAAGGGGGAGGTGAGCAGTTCTTC.